This is a list of T cell receptor beta chains from one sample in a study of T cell changes during pregnancy in multiple sclerosis. Only in-frame clones appear in the TCRdb table, and some are missing; sequencing was by immunoSEQ multiplex PCR. The table has tens of thousands of clones, more than 85% seen once; the top ten hold more than 1.5%. Source: peripheral blood, taken in the first trimester of pregnancy. These receptors came from a female donor with multiple sclerosis, enrolled in a pregnancy study. The CDR3 runs from the conserved cysteine through the conserved F or W. Fields, in order: clone size, D gene, J gene, V gene, CDR3 protein, CDR3 DNA. A D gene is named only where the DNA matches it firmly. Expanded clones are given a class, and other clones once, few, many or no size at all.

clone_size: .; d_call: .; j_call: TRBJ2-7; v_call: TRBV5-1; cdr3_aa: CASSLARTNYEQYF; cdr3_nt: TGCGCCAGCAGCTTGGCCCGGACTAACTACGAGCAGTACTTC
clone_size: .; d_call: .; j_call: TRBJ2-7; v_call: TRBV5-5; cdr3_aa: CASTPGTYEQYF; cdr3_nt: TGTGCCAGCACCCCAGGGACCTACGAGCAGTACTTC
clone_size: .; d_call: .; j_call: TRBJ1-1; v_call: TRBV6-1; cdr3_aa: CASSPLGGRDTEAFF; cdr3_nt: TGTGCCAGCAGTCCCCTAGGGGGGAGGGACACTGAAGCTTTCTTT
clone_size: .; d_call: TRBD1; j_call: TRBJ1-1; v_call: TRBV18; cdr3_aa: CASSPLTGGAMGSEAFF; cdr3_nt: TGTGCCAGCTCACCCCTAACAGGGGGCGCAATGGGTTCTGAAGCTTTCTTT
clone_size: .; d_call: .; j_call: TRBJ2-7; v_call: TRBV7-8; cdr3_aa: CASSPLLHEQYF; cdr3_nt: TGTGCCAGCAGCCCCCTTCTCCACGAGCAGTACTTC
clone_size: .; d_call: .; j_call: TRBJ1-2; v_call: TRBV2; cdr3_aa: CASSENRDYGYTF; cdr3_nt: TGTGCCAGCAGTGAGAACAGAGACTATGGCTACACCTTC
clone_size: .; d_call: .; j_call: TRBJ2-2; v_call: TRBV7-8; cdr3_aa: CASSFMGRELFF; cdr3_nt: TGTGCCAGCAGCTTTATGGGCCGGGAGCTGTTTTTT
clone_size: .; d_call: TRBD2; j_call: TRBJ2-1; v_call: TRBV5-1; cdr3_aa: CASSLAGGRVPSSYNEQFF; cdr3_nt: TGCGCCAGCAGCTTGGCAGGCGGGAGGGTACCGAGCTCCTACAATGAGCAGTTCTTC
clone_size: .; d_call: .; j_call: TRBJ2-7; v_call: TRBV10-1; cdr3_aa: CASTQGSYEQYF; cdr3_nt: TGCGCCAGCACACAGGGTAGCTACGAGCAGTACTTC
clone_size: once; d_call: .; j_call: TRBJ2-2; v_call: TRBV6-5; cdr3_aa: CASSLRWAGELFF; cdr3_nt: TGTGCCAGCAGTCTACGGTGGGCAGGGGAGCTGTTTTTT
clone_size: .; d_call: .; j_call: TRBJ2-3; v_call: TRBV11-3; cdr3_aa: CASSLRRDTDTQYF; cdr3_nt: TGTGCCAGCAGCTTGAGGAGAGACACAGATACGCAGTATTTT
clone_size: .; d_call: TRBD1; j_call: TRBJ2-7; v_call: TRBV28; cdr3_aa: CASTRTGGPSYEQYF; cdr3_nt: TGTGCCAGCACCCGGACAGGGGGGCCTTCCTACGAGCAGTACTTC
clone_size: .; d_call: .; j_call: TRBJ2-1; v_call: TRBV7-7; cdr3_aa: CASSSIPHEQFF; cdr3_nt: TGTGCCAGCAGCTCAATCCCCCATGAGCAGTTCTTC
clone_size: once; d_call: .; j_call: TRBJ2-5; v_call: TRBV20-1; cdr3_aa: CTVSRGETQYF; cdr3_nt: TGCACAGTATCAAGAGGAGAGACCCAGTACTTC
clone_size: .; d_call: TRBD2; j_call: TRBJ2-7; v_call: TRBV11-2; cdr3_aa: CASSFVTSGSRDEQYF; cdr3_nt: TGTGCCAGCAGCTTCGTAACTAGCGGGAGTCGGGACGAGCAGTACTTC
clone_size: .; d_call: .; j_call: TRBJ2-7; v_call: TRBV9; cdr3_aa: CASSATGSYEQYF; cdr3_nt: TGTGCCAGCAGCGCCACAGGGTCCTACGAGCAGTACTTC
clone_size: .; d_call: TRBD1; j_call: TRBJ2-7; v_call: TRBV6-5; cdr3_aa: CASSYGTGAGYEQYF; cdr3_nt: TGTGCCAGCAGTTACGGGACAGGGGCTGGCTACGAGCAGTACTTC
clone_size: .; d_call: TRBD1; j_call: TRBJ2-7; v_call: TRBV6-1; cdr3_aa: CATPGQGDYEQYF; cdr3_nt: TGTGCCACCCCGGGACAGGGAGACTACGAGCAGTACTTC
clone_size: .; d_call: TRBD2; j_call: TRBJ2-3; v_call: TRBV19; cdr3_aa: CASSQYSSGYGAQYF; cdr3_nt: TGTGCCAGTAGTCAGTATTCTAGCGGGTATGGCGCGCAGTATTTT
clone_size: .; d_call: .; j_call: TRBJ2-7; v_call: TRBV10-1; cdr3_aa: CASLIQDYEQYF; cdr3_nt: TGCGCCAGCCTCATTCAGGACTACGAGCAGTACTTC
clone_size: .; d_call: .; j_call: TRBJ2-1; v_call: TRBV7-8; cdr3_aa: CASSLAQALQGRDYNEQFF; cdr3_nt: TGTGCCAGCAGCTTAGCGCAGGCTTTACAAGGACGGGACTACAATGAGCAGTTCTTC
clone_size: .; d_call: .; j_call: TRBJ2-2; v_call: TRBV5-1; cdr3_aa: CASSLLDNTGELFF; cdr3_nt: TGCGCCAGCAGCTTGCTAGATAACACCGGGGAGCTGTTTTTT
clone_size: .; d_call: .; j_call: TRBJ2-3; v_call: TRBV30; cdr3_aa: CAWSGGQPKDTQYF; cdr3_nt: TGTGCCTGGAGCGGGGGACAGCCCAAGGATACGCAGTATTTT
clone_size: .; d_call: TRBD2; j_call: TRBJ2-5; v_call: TRBV10-3; cdr3_aa: CAIRDSGSLETQYF; cdr3_nt: TGTGCCATCAGGGATAGCGGGAGTTTAGAGACCCAGTACTTC
clone_size: .; d_call: .; j_call: TRBJ1-1; v_call: TRBV28; cdr3_aa: CASSLGGNTEAFF; cdr3_nt: TGTGCCAGCAGCCTTGGAGGGAACACTGAAGCTTTCTTT
clone_size: once; d_call: TRBD1; j_call: TRBJ1-1; v_call: TRBV6-5; cdr3_aa: CASSLLRQGPTEAFF; cdr3_nt: TGTGCCAGCAGCCTACTCAGACAGGGCCCCACTGAAGCTTTCTTT
clone_size: .; d_call: .; j_call: TRBJ2-7; v_call: TRBV5-1; cdr3_aa: CASSSGIGGRNEQYF; cdr3_nt: TGCGCCAGCAGCTCGGGTATTGGGGGCCGGAACGAGCAGTACTTC
clone_size: .; d_call: .; j_call: TRBJ2-2; v_call: TRBV27; cdr3_aa: CASSISSWTVLTGELFF; cdr3_nt: TGTGCCAGCAGTATCTCCTCCTGGACAGTACTGACCGGGGAGCTGTTTTTT
clone_size: .; d_call: .; j_call: TRBJ2-4; v_call: TRBV28; cdr3_aa: CASSSGRTKNIQYF; cdr3_nt: TGTGCCAGCAGTAGCGGTAGGACCAAAAACATTCAGTACTTC
clone_size: .; d_call: .; j_call: TRBJ2-1; v_call: TRBV18; cdr3_aa: CASSRAPGEQFF; cdr3_nt: TGTGCCAGCTCCAGAGCACCCGGGGAGCAGTTCTTC
clone_size: .; d_call: .; j_call: TRBJ1-1; v_call: TRBV6-5; cdr3_aa: CASSYSEGLNTEAFF; cdr3_nt: TGTGCCAGCAGTTACTCAGAGGGTTTGAACACTGAAGCTTTCTTT
clone_size: .; d_call: TRBD2; j_call: TRBJ2-2; v_call: TRBV5-1; cdr3_aa: CASTSGSYTGELFF; cdr3_nt: TGCGCCAGCACTAGCGGGAGTTACACCGGGGAGCTGTTTTTT
clone_size: once; d_call: TRBD1; j_call: TRBJ1-1; v_call: TRBV19; cdr3_aa: CASETGVNTEAFF; cdr3_nt: TGTGCCAGTGAGACAGGGGTGAACACTGAAGCTTTCTTT
clone_size: .; d_call: .; j_call: TRBJ2-7; v_call: TRBV6-1; cdr3_aa: CASGNPNRNHEQYF; cdr3_nt: TGTGCCAGCGGAAACCCTAACAGGAACCACGAGCAGTACTTC
clone_size: .; d_call: TRBD1; j_call: TRBJ2-7; v_call: TRBV5-1; cdr3_aa: CASTAGTGIAGYEQYF; cdr3_nt: TGCGCCAGCACTGCCGGGACAGGGATTGCAGGCTACGAGCAGTACTTC
clone_size: .; d_call: TRBD2; j_call: TRBJ2-1; v_call: TRBV5-1; cdr3_aa: CASSFSGRASGNNEQFF; cdr3_nt: TGCGCCAGCAGCTTTAGCGGGAGGGCCTCCGGAAACAATGAGCAGTTCTTC
clone_size: .; d_call: TRBD2; j_call: TRBJ2-7; v_call: TRBV5-1; cdr3_aa: CASSISGRSYEQYF; cdr3_nt: TGCGCCAGCAGCATCAGCGGGAGATCTTACGAGCAGTACTTC
clone_size: .; d_call: .; j_call: TRBJ2-7; v_call: TRBV2; cdr3_aa: CASTRSYSYEQYF; cdr3_nt: TGTGCCAGCACCCGGTCCTACTCCTACGAGCAGTACTTC
clone_size: .; d_call: TRBD1; j_call: TRBJ2-7; v_call: TRBV4-3; cdr3_aa: CASSQGAGGTYEQYF; cdr3_nt: TGCGCCAGCAGCCAAGGGGCAGGGGGCACCTACGAGCAGTACTTC
clone_size: .; d_call: TRBD2; j_call: TRBJ2-7; v_call: TRBV2; cdr3_aa: CASKRTSGVPSYEQYF; cdr3_nt: TGTGCCAGCAAGAGGACTAGCGGGGTTCCCTCCTACGAGCAGTACTTC
clone_size: .; d_call: TRBD2; j_call: TRBJ2-7; v_call: TRBV9; cdr3_aa: CASGGTSVVGEQYF; cdr3_nt: TGTGCCAGCGGGGGGACTAGCGTCGTAGGCGAGCAGTACTTC
clone_size: .; d_call: .; j_call: TRBJ1-2; v_call: TRBV19; cdr3_aa: CASSMRPRANYGYTF; cdr3_nt: TGTGCCAGTAGTATGCGACCCAGGGCTAACTATGGCTACACCTTC
clone_size: .; d_call: .; j_call: TRBJ2-1; v_call: TRBV5-1; cdr3_aa: CASSFGAQSSYNEQFF; cdr3_nt: TGCGCCAGCAGCTTCGGAGCTCAGAGCTCCTACAATGAGCAGTTCTTC
clone_size: .; d_call: TRBD2; j_call: TRBJ2-1; v_call: TRBV7-3; cdr3_aa: CASSPNSGLAGVNEQFF; cdr3_nt: TGTGCCAGCAGCCCGAATTCAGGACTAGCGGGAGTGAATGAGCAGTTCTTC
clone_size: .; d_call: TRBD1; j_call: TRBJ1-4; v_call: TRBV4-1; cdr3_aa: CASSQPTRRGTANEKLFF; cdr3_nt: TGCGCCAGCAGCCAACCTACCCGTCGTGGGACAGCTAATGAAAAACTGTTTTTT
clone_size: .; d_call: .; j_call: TRBJ2-3; v_call: TRBV28; cdr3_aa: CASKAPGMRADTQYF; cdr3_nt: TGTGCCAGCAAGGCCCCCGGGATGAGGGCAGATACGCAGTATTTT
clone_size: .; d_call: .; j_call: TRBJ2-5; v_call: TRBV19; cdr3_aa: CASSIGGMETQYF; cdr3_nt: TGTGCCAGTAGTATCGGCGGGATGGAGACCCAGTACTTC
clone_size: .; d_call: .; j_call: TRBJ2-7; v_call: TRBV5-1; cdr3_aa: CASSSLGQHTSSPYEQYF; cdr3_nt: TGCGCCAGCAGCTCCCTGGGGCAGCATACTTCCTCTCCCTACGAGCAGTACTTC
clone_size: .; d_call: .; j_call: TRBJ1-1; v_call: TRBV27; cdr3_aa: CASSSAGVRTEAFF; cdr3_nt: TGTGCCAGCAGTTCAGCCGGGGTGCGCACTGAAGCTTTCTTT
clone_size: .; d_call: TRBD1; j_call: TRBJ1-4; v_call: TRBV9; cdr3_aa: CASSADRLGEKLFF; cdr3_nt: TGTGCCAGCAGCGCGGACAGGTTAGGCGAAAAACTGTTTTTT
clone_size: .; d_call: .; j_call: TRBJ2-6; v_call: TRBV7-3; cdr3_aa: CASSLKVSQGTGANVLTF; cdr3_nt: TGTGCCAGCAGCTTAAAAGTTTCCCAGGGTACTGGGGCCAACGTCCTGACTTTC
clone_size: .; d_call: TRBD1; j_call: TRBJ2-2; v_call: TRBV4-1; cdr3_aa: CASSQDGQANTGELFF; cdr3_nt: TGCGCCAGCAGCCAAGATGGACAGGCGAACACCGGGGAGCTGTTTTTT
clone_size: .; d_call: .; j_call: TRBJ2-7; v_call: TRBV10-3; cdr3_aa: CAISIDSPLGEQYF; cdr3_nt: TGTGCCATCAGTATCGACAGTCCCTTGGGCGAGCAGTACTTC
clone_size: .; d_call: TRBD1; j_call: TRBJ1-5; v_call: TRBV19; cdr3_aa: CASSIGGGTANQPQHF; cdr3_nt: TGTGCCAGTAGTATAGGAGGGGGGACAGCTAATCAGCCCCAGCATTTT
clone_size: .; d_call: .; j_call: TRBJ2-2; v_call: TRBV4-3; cdr3_aa: CASSLGRENGELFF; cdr3_nt: TGCGCCAGCAGCCTAGGCAGGGAAAACGGGGAGCTGTTTTTT
clone_size: .; d_call: TRBD1; j_call: TRBJ2-2; v_call: TRBV10-3; cdr3_aa: CAISHAWPGTGGRDTGELFF; cdr3_nt: TGTGCCATCAGTCATGCCTGGCCCGGGACAGGGGGTCGGGACACCGGGGAGCTGTTTTTT
clone_size: .; d_call: .; j_call: TRBJ1-1; v_call: TRBV23-1; cdr3_aa: CASSQGPPREAFF; cdr3_nt: TGCGCCAGCAGTCAAGGTCCGCCCAGGGAAGCTTTCTTT
clone_size: .; d_call: TRBD1; j_call: TRBJ2-7; v_call: TRBV27; cdr3_aa: CASSLGTGASYEQYF; cdr3_nt: TGTGCCAGCTCCCTCGGGACAGGGGCATCTTACGAGCAGTACTTC
clone_size: .; d_call: .; j_call: TRBJ2-7; v_call: TRBV6-1; cdr3_aa: CASTLGTSREEQYF; cdr3_nt: TGTGCCAGCACTCTCGGGACTTCCCGTGAGGAGCAGTACTTC
clone_size: .; d_call: TRBD1; j_call: TRBJ1-1; v_call: TRBV4-1; cdr3_aa: CASSPTIDRGGSTEAFF; cdr3_nt: TGCGCCAGCAGCCCGACTATCGACAGGGGAGGTTCCACTGAAGCTTTCTTT